This T cell receptor beta chain comes out of a study of cytomegalovirus exposure and HLA in healthy donors. PCR involved 60 Vbeta and 13 Jbeta primers. TCRdb's copy holds only in-frame clones and misses some; the assay was immunoSEQ multiplex PCR. Altogether around 150,000 clones are present, roughly 80% being singletons, with the ten largest covering more than 4%. About this clone itself: Its specificity is unknown.

Broader study findings: The Asian-associated ancestry cluster reportedly had fewer N-insertions than the approximately 690-donor mean in a later analysis.

Sequenced: PBMCs. This TCR was sampled from a male donor in good health and CMV-seronegative.

The CDR3: CASSDPGGFGYTF. The DNA of the CDR3 is TGTGCCAGCAGTGACCCCGGCGGATTTGGCTACACCTTC. This chain joins TRBV6-4 and TRBJ1-2; D not resolved. Trimming shortened V by 2 bases and J by 7 bases, and 11 bases separated the two germline ends. Germline CDR1 and CDR2: MRHNA and SNTAGT. There are 13 residues in the CDR3.